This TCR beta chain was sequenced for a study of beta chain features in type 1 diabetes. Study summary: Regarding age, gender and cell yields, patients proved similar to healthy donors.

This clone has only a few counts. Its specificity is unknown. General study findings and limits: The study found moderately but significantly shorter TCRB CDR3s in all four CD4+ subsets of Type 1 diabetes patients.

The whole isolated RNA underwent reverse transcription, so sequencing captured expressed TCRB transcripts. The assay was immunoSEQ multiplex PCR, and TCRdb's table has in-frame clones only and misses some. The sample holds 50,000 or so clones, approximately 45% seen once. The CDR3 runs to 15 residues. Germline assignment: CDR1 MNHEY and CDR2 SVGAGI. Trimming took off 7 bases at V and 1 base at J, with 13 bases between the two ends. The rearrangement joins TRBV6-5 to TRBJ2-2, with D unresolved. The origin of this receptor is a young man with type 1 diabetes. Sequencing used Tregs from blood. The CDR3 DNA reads TGTGCCAGCACCTTTCTCGTGAGGAACACCGGGGAGCTGTTTTTT. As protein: CASTFLVRNTGELFF.